These T cell receptor beta chains were read from a single sample in a study of blood T cell repertoires in COVID-19. Libraries were prepared by immunoSEQ multiplex PCR; TCRdb keeps only in-frame clonotypes and omits some of them. The sample records 150,000 to 190,000 clones, 80% to 90% being singletons. The sample taken for sequencing was peripheral blood. The source is a woman aged 40-49 years with acute or convalescent COVID-19. Each CDR3 is given with its conserved first and last residue. Each record gives: CDR3 length, clone size, D gene, J gene, V gene, CDR3 DNA, CDR3 protein. A D gene is named only where the DNA matches it firmly. Rows give clone size only sometimes, using once, few, many, or a class for an expanded clone.

>14|once|.|TRBJ1-3|TRBV5-1
TGCGCCAGCAGCTTTACCGGGTATGGAAACACCATATATTTT
CASSFTGYGNTIYF
>13|.|.|TRBJ2-7|TRBV29-1
TGCAGCGTTGAAGGGGGGGATAGGAGCGAGCAGTACTTC
CSVEGGDRSEQYF
>16|.|TRBD1|TRBJ1-4|TRBV5-1
TGCGCCAGCAGCTGGGGACAGGCCACAACTAATGAAAAACTGTTTTTT
CASSWGQATTNEKLFF
>12|.|TRBD1|TRBJ2-7|TRBV27
TGTGCCAGCCGGGACAGTGCCTACGAGCAGTACTTC
CASRDSAYEQYF
>14|.|.|TRBJ1-2|TRBV29-1
TGCAGCGTTGACGGGGTGGGCAGTAACTATGGCTACACCTTC
CSVDGVGSNYGYTF
>16|.|.|TRBJ2-3|TRBV19
TGTGCCAGTAGTATCCATGGACAGAGTAGCACAGATACGCAGTATTTT
CASSIHGQSSTDTQYF
>13|.|TRBD1|TRBJ2-7|TRBV6-2/TRBV6-3
TGTGCCAGCAGTCACCGGGACAGACATGAGCAGTACTTC
CASSHRDRHEQYF
>15|.|.|TRBJ2-2|TRBV28
TGTGCCAGCAGTTTAAGTCAGGGGCCCACCGGGGAGCTGTTTTTT
CASSLSQGPTGELFF
>16|.|TRBD1|TRBJ1-5|TRBV15
TGTGCCACCAGCGGCCTGAACAGGGGTTTGGGTCAGCCCCAGCATTTT
CATSGLNRGLGQPQHF
>16|.|TRBD1|TRBJ2-1|TRBV28
TGTGCCAGCAGTGGCTCACAGGGGCGATCCTACAATGAGCAGTTCTTC
CASSGSQGRSYNEQFF
>15|few|.|TRBJ1-5|TRBV30
TGTGCCTGGAGTCAAGGACTGAATAACAATCAGCCCCAGCATTTT
CAWSQGLNNNQPQHF
>15|once|.|TRBJ2-5|TRBV24-1
TGTGCCACCAGTGATCTGACAGGCAACCAAGAGACCCAGTACTTC
CATSDLTGNQETQYF
>15|.|TRBD1|TRBJ1-3|TRBV4-1
TGCGCCAGCAGCCCGGGACAGGGAGTTGGAAACACCATATATTTT
CASSPGQGVGNTIYF
>16|.|TRBD2|TRBJ2-1|TRBV18
TGTGCCAGCAAATCAAAGCGGGAGGGCCTCTACAATGAGCAGTTCTTC
CASKSKREGLYNEQFF
>15|.|.|TRBJ2-3|TRBV11-3
TGTGCCAGCAGCTTAGGGGCCCCGGGGACTGATACGCAGTATTTT
CASSLGAPGTDTQYF
>14|.|.|TRBJ1-5|TRBV5-1
TGCGCCAGCAGCTTGGACGGGGAGTATCAGCCCCAGCATTTT
CASSLDGEYQPQHF
>17|once|TRBD2|TRBJ2-3|TRBV5-1
TGCGCCAGCAGCTTGGCCGCTACTAGCGGGGGGGATTTTACGCAGTATTTT
CASSLAATSGGDFTQYF
>18|once|TRBD2|TRBJ2-3|TRBV5-1
TGCGCCAGCAGCTTCAGGACTAGCGGGGGAACCGGGGCAGATACGCAGTATTTT
CASSFRTSGGTGADTQYF
>13|.|TRBD2|TRBJ2-5|TRBV3-1/TRBV3-2
TGTGCCAGCAGCCAAACTAGCGGGGAGACCCAGTACTTC
CASSQTSGETQYF
>16|.|.|TRBJ2-7|TRBV28
TGTGCCAGCAGTTTCAGTCCAGGGGGGAGCTCCTACGAGCAGTACTTC
CASSFSPGGSSYEQYF
>16|.|.|TRBJ1-1|TRBV28
TGTGCCAGCTTGAGAGCAGGGCAATCCTGGAACACTGAAGCTTTCTTT
CASLRAGQSWNTEAFF
>15|.|.|TRBJ1-1|TRBV5-1
TGCGCCAGCAGAACCGGGACAAGACCGAACACTGAAGCTTTCTTT
CASRTGTRPNTEAFF
>13|.|.|TRBJ1-3|TRBV2
TGTGCCAGCAGTGGTTTGACAGGAAACACCATATATTTT
CASSGLTGNTIYF
>13|few|.|TRBJ2-3|TRBV18
TGTGCCAGCTCACTTGTCGTTTCAGATACGCAGTATTTT
CASSLVVSDTQYF
>15|.|.|TRBJ1-5|TRBV14
TGTGCCAGCAGCCAATTCCAGGGTGTTGATCAGCCCCAGCATTTT
CASSQFQGVDQPQHF
>15|.|TRBD2|TRBJ2-2|TRBV18
TGTGCCAGCTCCCACGGCGGGGGGCCAGACGGGGAGCTGTTTTTT
CASSHGGGPDGELFF
>12|.|.|TRBJ2-3|TRBV4-1
TGCGCCAGCAGCCCCAACACAGATACGCAGTATTTT
CASSPNTDTQYF
>12|.|.|TRBJ1-2|TRBV12-3/TRBV12-4
TGTGCCAGTGGTACAGCAACCTATGGCTACACCTTC
CASGTATYGYTF
>15|once|.|TRBJ1-1|TRBV9
TGTGCCAGCAGCCCCTCAAACAGGGCCCCCGCTGAAGCTTTCTTT
CASSPSNRAPAEAFF
>14|.|.|TRBJ2-7|TRBV7-9
TGTGCCAGCAGCCTTCTGACAGACTCCTACGAGCAGTACTTC
CASSLLTDSYEQYF
>11|.|.|TRBJ1-2|TRBV19
TGTGCCAGTAGTCGACAATTCGACTACACCTTC
CASSRQFDYTF
>14|.|TRBD1|TRBJ2-3|TRBV29-1
TGCAGCGTGGGGGGGACAGGGCTTACAGATACGCAGTATTTT
CSVGGTGLTDTQYF
>15|.|.|TRBJ2-7|TRBV5-8
TGTGCCAGCCTCTTGGGGGGGCCGAGCTCCTACGAGCAGTACTTC
CASLLGGPSSYEQYF
>14|.|TRBD2|TRBJ2-3|TRBV5-1
TGCGCCAGCAGCTTGGTCGGTAGCGGGGATACGCAGTATTTT
CASSLVGSGDTQYF
>14|.|.|TRBJ1-1|TRBV29-1
TGCAGCGTTGCAGGGAATTTCATGAACACTGAAGCTTTCTTT
CSVAGNFMNTEAFF
>11|.|.|TRBJ2-7|TRBV19
TGTGCCAGTAGTACCGTGACAGAGCAGTACTTC
CASSTVTEQYF
>16|.|.|TRBJ1-2|TRBV7-8
TGTGCCAGCAGCTCCTACACAGGGCCCGGTGACTATGGCTACACCTTC
CASSSYTGPGDYGYTF
>12|.|.|TRBJ2-3|TRBV3-1/TRBV3-2
TGTGCCAGCAGCCAAGCGGAACAGAAGGCGTATTTT
CASSQAEQKAYF
>12|.|.|TRBJ2-3|TRBV3-1/TRBV3-2
TGTGCCAGCAGCCGAGGCACAGATACGCAGTATTTT
CASSRGTDTQYF
>14|.|.|TRBJ2-5|TRBV30
TGTGCCTGGAGTGTTTTATCGGGTTCGGGGACCCAGTACTTC
CAWSVLSGSGTQYF
>14|.|TRBD2|TRBJ2-3|TRBV29-1
TGCAGCGTGCTACCGGGACTAGCCACAGATACGCAGTATTTT
CSVLPGLATDTQYF
>15|once|.|TRBJ1-3|TRBV21-1
TGTGCCAGCAGCAATGGGAGGGTATGCGGAAACACCATATATTTT
CASSNGRVCGNTIYF
>14|.|.|TRBJ1-2|TRBV6-1
TGTGCCAGCAGTGAAATTCGCGAGAACTATGGCTACACCTTC
CASSEIRENYGYTF
>16|.|.|TRBJ2-5|TRBV13
TGTGCCAGCAGCTTTTATAATTCGGTGTCCCAAGAGACCCAGTACTTC
CASSFYNSVSQETQYF
>16|.|.|TRBJ2-2|TRBV1
TGCACCAGCAGCCATACACCCCTAGCGGAAGCCGGGGAGCTGTTTTTT
CTSSHTPLAEAGELFF